The 9 T cell receptor beta chains reported below all come from one sample, sequenced in a study of CD8 T cells in Susac syndrome. The RNA input was about 0.5 to 1 ug, and it was reverse transcribed with random hexamers. TCRdb re-called the immunoSEQ multiplex PCR reads with MiXCR, one entry per CDR3 protein. The sample carries some 400,000 distinct CDR3 sequences, 75% to 90% recorded once. What was sequenced was CD8+ T cells from PBMCs. Receptor source: a human donor with multiple sclerosis.

Only one count was recorded for this clonotype. The rearrangement links TRBV28 to TRBJ1-1; no clear D. Per germline, CDR1 MDHEN and CDR2 SYDVKM. V lost 4 bases, J lost 10 bases, and 28 bases lay in between. This CDR3 is 17 amino acids long. The CDR3 sequence is CASSSPALWSSTRGAFF. DNA of the CDR3: TGTGCCAGCAGTTCCCCGGCTCTGTGGAGTTCGACTCGGGGAGCTTTCTTT.

This chain joins TRBV5-1 and TRBJ2-3; 7 bases align to TRBD2. J lost 0 bases, V lost 4 bases, and 8 bases had no gene match. The V gene's germline CDR1 is SGHRS and CDR2 YFSETQ. This CDR3 spans 16 amino acids. CDR3 in DNA: TGCGCCAGCAGCCACTGGGCGGGGGTGAGCACAGATACGCAGTATTTT. Protein sequence: CASSHWAGVSTDTQYF. The full variable domain, its missing parts supplied by reference TRBV5-1 and TRBJ2-3, is KAGVTQTPRYLIKTRGQQVTLSCSPISGHRSVSWYQQTPGQGLQFLFEYFSETQRNKGNFPGRFSGRQFSNSRSEMNVSTLELGDSALYLCASSHWAGVSTDTQYFGPGTRLTVL.

This chain connects TRBV30 to TRBJ2-5; 8 bases line up with TRBD2. Germline CDR1 reads GTSNPN; CDR2 reads SVGIG (reference sequence). V lost 8 bases to trimming and J lost 2 bases; unmatched junction nucleotides: 13. This CDR3 has 15 residues. This CDR3 is CAAQGREVVQETQYF. CDR3 nucleotides: TGTGCCGCCCAAGGGCGGGAGGTGGTTCAAGAGACCCAGTACTTC.

The chain links TRBV7-2 to TRBJ2-1; TRBD1 or TRBD2 may be the D gene (5 bases each). V gave up 1 base and J gave up 9 bases, with 10 bases separating them. CDR1 is SGHTA, CDR2 FQGNSA, per germline. The CDR3 consists of 13 residues. In DNA, the CDR3 is TGTGCCAGCAGCTTAGGGGGGTATACTGAGCAGTTCTTC. Protein product: CASSLGGYTEQFF.

In this sample, this clonotype turned up once. The DNA of the CDR3 is TGTGCCATCAGTGACGAGGACAGGGCCTACGAGCAGTACTTC. This translates into CAISDEDRAYEQYF. The V gene is TRBV10-3, the J gene TRBJ2-7; 8 nucleotides agree with TRBD1. CDR1 and CDR2 from the germline V gene are ENHRY and SYGVKD. This CDR3 has 14 residues. The V gene end was trimmed by 3 bases and the J gene end by 2 bases; junction bases not matched to a gene: 3.

V gene TRBV9 combines with J gene TRBJ2-1, with 9 bases identical to TRBD2. Germline V gives CDR1 SGDLS, CDR2 YYNGEE. The CDR3 extends over 15 amino acids. V shed 4 bases, J shed 5 bases, and the junction held 7 bases outside the gene matches. DNA for the CDR3: TGTGCCAGCAGCTCCTGGACTAGCGTCAACAATGAGCAGTTCTTC. As protein: CASSSWTSVNNEQFF. Using reference TRBV9 and TRBJ2-1 for the parts outside the CDR3, the full variable domain is DSGVTQTPKHLITATGQRVTLRCSPRSGDLSVYWYQQSLDQGLQFLIQYYNGEERAKGNILERFSAQQFPDLHSELNLSSLELGDSALYFCASSSWTSVNNEQFFGPGTRLTVL.

The chain links TRBV20-1 to TRBJ2-1, with 7 bases fitting TRBD2. Germline values: CDR1 DFQATT, CDR2 SNEGSKA (reference sequence). After removal of 5 bases from V and 2 bases from J, the junction contained 9 bases not matched to a gene. The CDR3 is 15 amino acids. The CDR3: CSAFDPGLPYNEQFF. The CDR3 DNA follows: TGCAGTGCTTTCGATCCGGGACTACCCTACAATGAGCAGTTCTTC.

V usage is TRBV7-9 and J usage is TRBJ1-2; D gene unclear. Trimming pared 6 bases from V and 3 bases from J, leaving 17 bases between. There are 15 residues in the CDR3. Germline CDR1 and CDR2: SEHNR and FQNEAQ (reference sequence). The CDR3 loop is CASSFASSVYYGYTF. As DNA, the CDR3 is TGTGCCAGCAGTTTCGCCTCTTCAGTCTACTATGGCTACACCTTC.

The V call is TRBV7-8, the J call TRBJ2-1; weak D call: TRBD2 (6 bases). The CDR3 sequence is 12 residues long. Trimming took off 4 bases at V and 9 bases at J, with 10 bases between the two ends. Germline lookup yields CDR1 SGHVS and CDR2 FQNEAQ. The CDR3 sequence is CASSSPGSEQFF. The CDR3 DNA reads as TGTGCCAGCAGCTCCCCCGGGAGTGAGCAGTTCTTC. Looking up the rest from reference TRBV7-8 and TRBJ2-1 gives the full variable domain: GAGVSQSPRYKVAKRGQDVALRCDPISGHVSLFWYQQALGQGPEFLTYFQNEAQLDKSGLPSDRFFAERPEGSVSTLKIQRTQQEDSAVYLCASSSPGSEQFFGPGTRLTVL.